The present TCR beta chain was sequenced within a study of T cell clonotyping in hematopoietic cell transplantation. Study observations and caveats: Higher Inverse Simpson Index values in graft donor and pretransplant recipient predicted broader posttransplant TCR diversity. No sorting was done, leaving CD4 and CD8 contributions mixed. After transplant, recipient diversity fell while pathologically expanded clonotypes grew through day 180.

Details on this clone: Its specificity is unknown.

Data came from immunoSEQ multiplex PCR; TCRdb stores just in-frame clones and leaves some out. This table holds approximately 42,000 clones, 95% found once. CDR3 length: 13 amino acids. Germline V gives CDR1 GTSNPN, CDR2 SVGIG (reference sequence). Trimming shortened V by 1 base and J by 3 bases, and 7 bases separated the two germline ends. This clonotype was obtained from a man aged 30-40 years in good health. Some clones in this sample may be carry-over from other donors' samples. The V gene is TRBV30, the J gene TRBJ1-5; D unclear. Input material: peripheral blood mononuclear cells. The CDR3 protein is CAWSGGPNQPQHF. CDR3 bases: TGTGCCTGGAGTGGAGGCCCCAATCAGCCCCAGCATTTT.